This T cell receptor (beta chain) is drawn from a study of cytomegalovirus exposure and HLA in healthy donors. Germline loops: CDR1 SNHLY, CDR2 FYNNEI. CDR3 length: 16 residues. V lost 4 bases and J lost 4; bases outside the gene matches: 13. This clone was seen just once. Its target is not known. PCR primers comprised 60 Vbeta and 13 Jbeta primers. The repertoire was sequenced with immunoSEQ multiplex PCR; TCRdb's copy has only in-frame clones and lacks some. The sample consists of some 150,000 clones, around 80% of them appearing once. Study-level points and caveats: Listed as cytomegalovirus-associated were 150 or so TCR beta chains.

The sample taken for sequencing was PBMCs. The rearrangement links TRBV2 to TRBJ2-7; 7 nucleotides line up with TRBD1. This receptor was obtained from a middle-aged woman in good health and CMV-seropositive. CDR3 residues: CASSAAHGGRGYEQYF. As DNA, the CDR3 is TGTGCCAGCAGTGCAGCCCATGGGGGCAGGGGGTACGAGCAGTACTTC. The complete variable domain, with remaining parts taken from reference TRBV2 and TRBJ2-7, reads EPEVTQTPSHQVTQMGQEVILRCVPISNHLYFYWYRQILGQKVEFLVSFYNNEISEKSEIFDDQFSVERPDGSNFTLKIRSTKLEDSAMYFCASSAAHGGRGYEQYFGPGTRLTVT.